This TCR beta chain was profiled in a study of CD8 T cells in ankylosing spondylitis. Regarding this clonotype: Its antigen is unknown.

Molecular-barcoded quantitative 5'-RACE produced these TCR beta libraries. MiXCR, run by TCRdb on the 5' RACE reads, gives a single entry per CDR3 protein. The sample holds about 220,000 distinct CDR3 sequences, around 24% seen once. Findings and caveats of the study: As for the disease-linked clones, they showed a CD8+ phenotype and occurred at relatively low frequencies in peripheral blood. In ankylosing spondylitis patients, matched synovial fluid reportedly showed significant enrichment of disease-linked clones. Several of the motif variants were reported before in synovial fluid and blood from reactive arthritis.

Trimming cost V 0 bases and J 4 bases, with 21 bases left between them. Germline-derived CDR1 and CDR2 are DFQATT and SNEGSKA (reference sequence). The CDR3 loop spans 17 amino acids. The chain employs TRBV20-1 and TRBJ2-5; maybe TRBD2 (6 bases). The TCR was taken from a male donor with ankylosing spondylitis or in good health (not recorded which). Source material: blood, either unsorted or a sorted T cell fraction (not recorded which). In nucleotides, the CDR3 is TGCAGTGCTAGAGATCATAGGACATCGGGGGTGATAGAGACCCAGTACTTC. Translated, it gives CSARDHRTSGVIETQYF.